The 9 T cell receptor beta chains below were found in one sample sequenced in a study of shared T cell receptors in the human thymus. Profiled with immunoSEQ multiplex PCR; TCRdb holds only in-frame clones, not every one. The sample comprises fewer than 700,000 clones, approximately 87% of which are singletons, and around 0.0099% rests with the top ten. This same sample was also part of a study on human thymus T cells.

The sequencing input was thymocytes. The receptor set was obtained from a boy less than two years old with a congenital heart defect.

The chain recombines TRBV5-6 with TRBJ2-1; D gene unclear. Germline assignment: CDR1 SGHDT and CDR2 YYEEEE. The CDR3 totals 12 residues. V dropped 0 bases and J dropped 10 bases, with 8 bases sitting between them. CDR3 loop: CASSLACPEQFF. The CDR3, as DNA: TGTGCCAGCAGCTTGGCTTGTCCGGAGCAGTTCTTC.

The chain links TRBV19 to TRBJ2-1; 9 nucleotides agree with TRBD1. CDR3 length equals 18 residues. Trimming cost V 1 base and J 7 bases; bases outside gene matches: 14. Germline V gives CDR1 LNHDA, CDR2 SQIVND (reference sequence). Here the CDR3 DNA reads TGTGCCAGTAGTATAGGCCCCCGGACAGGGGTCTATCGAAATGAGCAGTTCTTC. It yields the protein CASSIGPRTGVYRNEQFF.

V and J are TRBV10-3 and TRBJ2-7, with 11 bases matching TRBD2. From germline, CDR1 is ENHRY and CDR2 SYGVKD. The CDR3 covers 18 residues. The J segment lost 3 bases and the V segment lost 9 bases, leaving 19 bases of the junction unmatched. The chain's CDR3 is CAIGRATSGKSQSYEQYF. CDR3 nucleotide sequence: TGTGCCATAGGTCGGGCGACTAGCGGGAAAAGTCAGAGCTACGAGCAGTACTTC.

CDR3 protein: CASRLPGAGAMDTQYF. CDR3 nucleotide sequence: TGTGCCAGCAGGCTGCCGGGAGCGGGGGCCATGGATACGCAGTATTTT. The chain is built from TRBV28 and TRBJ2-3; 8 nucleotides agree with TRBD2. Germline CDR1 and CDR2: MDHEN and SYDVKM. CDR3 length: 16 amino acids. V lost 6 bases to trimming and J lost 6 bases; unmatched junction nucleotides: 14.

V usage is TRBV2 and J usage is TRBJ1-4; TRBD1 is a possible D gene (6 bases). Germline assignment: CDR1 SNHLY and CDR2 FYNNEI. V lost 10 bases and J 4 bases, leaving 16 bases between the germline ends. The CDR3 covers 14 residues. The DNA of the CDR3 is TGTGCCATCAGGACGGCAGGGGATAATGAAAAACTGTTTTTT. Translated, it gives CAIRTAGDNEKLFF.

The chain has TRBV7-2 and TRBJ1-3, with D uncertain. The CDR3 has 15 amino acids. Trimming took 5 bases from V and 0 from J, leaving 11 bases between them. CDR1 and CDR2 from the germline V gene are SGHTA and FQGNSA. CDR3 sequence (DNA): TGTGCCAGCAGCCCATACTCCTGCTCTGGAAACACCATATATTTT. It translates to CASSPYSCSGNTIYF.

The chain uses TRBV30 and TRBJ1-2; no clear D. Trimming stripped 1 base from V and 3 bases from J, with 15 bases between. The CDR3 runs 15 residues. The germline V gene has CDR1 GTSNPN and CDR2 SVGIG (reference sequence). CDR3 in DNA: TGTGCCTGGAGTGCCCCCGGGCGGGTAGACTATGGCTACACCTTC. This encodes CAWSAPGRVDYGYTF.

This chain uses TRBV19 with TRBJ2-7; no reliable D call. CDR1 LNHDA and CDR2 SQIVND come from the germline V gene (reference sequence). V shed 4 bases and J shed 2 bases, with 9 bases lying between them. The CDR3 has 13 residues. This CDR3 reads CASSRQTAYEQYF. As DNA, the CDR3 is TGTGCCAGTAGTAGACAAACTGCCTACGAGCAGTACTTC.

The rearrangement uses TRBV5-1 and TRBJ1-1, with a tentative D call TRBD1 (6 bases). This CDR3 has 17 amino acids. Germline CDR1 reads SGHRS; CDR2 reads YFSETQ. Trimming removed 4 bases at V and 0 bases at J, with 19 bases between. The CDR3 sequence: CASSVGTTQMVNTEAFF. The CDR3 bases are TGCGCCAGCAGCGTTGGGACAACCCAAATGGTGAACACTGAAGCTTTCTTT.